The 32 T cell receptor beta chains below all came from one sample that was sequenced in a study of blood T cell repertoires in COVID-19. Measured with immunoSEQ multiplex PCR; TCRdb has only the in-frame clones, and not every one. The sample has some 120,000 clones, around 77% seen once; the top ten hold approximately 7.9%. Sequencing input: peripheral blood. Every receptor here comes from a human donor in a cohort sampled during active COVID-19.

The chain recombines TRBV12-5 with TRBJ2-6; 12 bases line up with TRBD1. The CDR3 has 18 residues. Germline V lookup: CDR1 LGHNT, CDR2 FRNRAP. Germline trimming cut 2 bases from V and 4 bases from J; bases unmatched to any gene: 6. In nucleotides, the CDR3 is TGTGCTAGTGGTTTGCCGGGACAGGGGGCTGGAGGGGCCAACGTCCTGACTTTC. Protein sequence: CASGLPGQGAGGANVLTF.

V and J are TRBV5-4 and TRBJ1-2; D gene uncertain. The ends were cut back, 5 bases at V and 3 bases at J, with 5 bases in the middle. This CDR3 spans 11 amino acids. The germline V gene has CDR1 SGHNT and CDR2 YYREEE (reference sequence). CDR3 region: CASRTDYGYTF. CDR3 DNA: TGTGCCAGCAGAACAGACTATGGCTACACCTTC. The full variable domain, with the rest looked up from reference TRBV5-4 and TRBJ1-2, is ETGVTQSPTHLIKTRGQQVTLRCSSQSGHNTVSWYQQALGQGPQFIFQYYREEENGRGNFPPRFSGLQFPNYSSELNVNALELDDSALYLCASRTDYGYTFGSGTRLTVV.

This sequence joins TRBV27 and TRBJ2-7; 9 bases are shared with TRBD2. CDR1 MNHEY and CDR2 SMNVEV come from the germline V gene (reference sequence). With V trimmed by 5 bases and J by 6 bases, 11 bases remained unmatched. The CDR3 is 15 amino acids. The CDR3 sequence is CASSKVGLAGGEQYF. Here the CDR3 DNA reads TGTGCCAGCAGTAAGGTGGGACTAGCTGGGGGCGAGCAGTACTTC.

The CDR3 spells CASSVWDRASNEKLFF. In nucleotides, the CDR3 is TGTGCCAGCAGTGTATGGGACAGGGCATCTAATGAAAAACTGTTTTTT. The gene calls are TRBV6-1 and TRBJ1-4; 9 bases are shared with TRBD1. V lost 4 bases, J lost 3 bases, and 6 bases stayed unmatched. CDR1 is MNHNS, CDR2 SASEGT, per germline. The CDR3 runs 16 residues.

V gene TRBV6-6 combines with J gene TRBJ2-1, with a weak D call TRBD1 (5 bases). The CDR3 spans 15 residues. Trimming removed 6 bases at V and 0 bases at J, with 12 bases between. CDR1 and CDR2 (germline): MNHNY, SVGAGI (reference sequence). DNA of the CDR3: TGTGCCAGCAGGAGCGACAGTCGCTCCTACAATGAGCAGTTCTTC. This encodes CASRSDSRSYNEQFF.

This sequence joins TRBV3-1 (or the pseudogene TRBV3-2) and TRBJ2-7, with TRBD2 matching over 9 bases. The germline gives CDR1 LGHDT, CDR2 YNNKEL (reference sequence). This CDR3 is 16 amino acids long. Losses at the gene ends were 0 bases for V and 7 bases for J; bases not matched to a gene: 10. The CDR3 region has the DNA TGTGCCAGCAGCCAAGATTTCAGCGGGGGGATAGGGGAGCAGTACTTC. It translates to CASSQDFSGGIGEQYF.

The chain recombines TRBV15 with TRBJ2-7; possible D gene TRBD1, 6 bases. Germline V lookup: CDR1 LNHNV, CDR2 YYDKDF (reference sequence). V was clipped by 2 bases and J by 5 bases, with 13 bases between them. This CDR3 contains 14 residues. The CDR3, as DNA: TGTGCCACCAGCAGACGTAGGGGGTGGCACGAGCAGTACTTC. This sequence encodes CATSRRRGWHEQYF.

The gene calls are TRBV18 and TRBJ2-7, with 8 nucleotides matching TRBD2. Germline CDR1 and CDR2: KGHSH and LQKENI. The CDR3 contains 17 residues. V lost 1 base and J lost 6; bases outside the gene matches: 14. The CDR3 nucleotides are TGTGCCAGCTCACCACGTACCGGGAGGGGGGTGGAAGGCGAGCAGTACTTC. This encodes CASSPRTGRGVEGEQYF.

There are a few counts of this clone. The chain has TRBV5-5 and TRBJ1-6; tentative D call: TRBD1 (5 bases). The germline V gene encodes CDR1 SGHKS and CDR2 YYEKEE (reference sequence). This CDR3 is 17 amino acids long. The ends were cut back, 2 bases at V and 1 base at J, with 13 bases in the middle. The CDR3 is CASSFSGLGSYNSPLHF. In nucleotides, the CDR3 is TGTGCCAGCAGCTTCTCAGGGCTGGGGTCCTATAATTCACCCCTCCACTTT.

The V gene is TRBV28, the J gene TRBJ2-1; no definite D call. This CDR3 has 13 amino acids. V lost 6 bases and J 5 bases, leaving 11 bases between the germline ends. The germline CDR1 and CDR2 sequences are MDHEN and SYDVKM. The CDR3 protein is CASSPVFHNEQFF. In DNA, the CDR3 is TGTGCCAGCAGCCCGGTTTTTCACAATGAGCAGTTCTTC. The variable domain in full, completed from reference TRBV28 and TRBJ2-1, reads DVKVTQSSRYLVKRTGEKVFLECVQDMDHENMFWYRQDPGLGLRLIYFSYDVKMKEKGDIPEGYSVSREKKERFSLILESASTNQTSMYLCASSPVFHNEQFFGPGTRLTVL.

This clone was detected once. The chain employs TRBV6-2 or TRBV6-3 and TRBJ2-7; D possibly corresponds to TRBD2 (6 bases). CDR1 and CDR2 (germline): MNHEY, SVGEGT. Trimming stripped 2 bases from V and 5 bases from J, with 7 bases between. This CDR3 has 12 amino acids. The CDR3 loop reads CASSYTGDEQYF. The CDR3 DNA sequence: TGTGCCAGCAGTTACACGGGGGACGAGCAGTACTTC.

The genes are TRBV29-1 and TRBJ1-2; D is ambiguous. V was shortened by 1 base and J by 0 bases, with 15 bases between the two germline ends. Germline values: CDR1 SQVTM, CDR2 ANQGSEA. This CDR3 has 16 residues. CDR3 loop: CSVEAPVKRTNYGYTF. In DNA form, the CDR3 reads TGCAGCGTTGAAGCCCCCGTAAAGCGTACTAACTATGGCTACACCTTC.

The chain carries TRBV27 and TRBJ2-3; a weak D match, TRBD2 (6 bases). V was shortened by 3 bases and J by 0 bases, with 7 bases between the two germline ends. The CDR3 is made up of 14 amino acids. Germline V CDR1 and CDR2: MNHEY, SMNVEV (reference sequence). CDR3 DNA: TGTGCCAGCAGTTTGGCGGGGAGCACAGATACGCAGTATTTT. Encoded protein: CASSLAGSTDTQYF.

Here the CDR3 reads CASSLDGTGVYEQYF. The CDR3 bases are TGCGCCAGCAGCTTGGACGGGACAGGGGTGTACGAGCAGTACTTC. The rearrangement uses TRBV5-1 and TRBJ2-7; 10 bases line up with TRBD1. CDR3 length equals 15 residues. Per the germline V gene, CDR1 is SGHRS and CDR2 is YFSETQ. V lost 0 bases, J lost 4 bases, and 4 bases stayed unmatched.

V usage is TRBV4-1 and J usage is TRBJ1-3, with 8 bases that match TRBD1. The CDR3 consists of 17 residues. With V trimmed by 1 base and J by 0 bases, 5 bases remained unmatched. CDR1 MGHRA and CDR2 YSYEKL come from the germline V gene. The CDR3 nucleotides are TGCGCCAGCAGCCAAGGTGTACAGGGGGACTCTGGAAACACCATATATTTT. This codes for CASSQGVQGDSGNTIYF.

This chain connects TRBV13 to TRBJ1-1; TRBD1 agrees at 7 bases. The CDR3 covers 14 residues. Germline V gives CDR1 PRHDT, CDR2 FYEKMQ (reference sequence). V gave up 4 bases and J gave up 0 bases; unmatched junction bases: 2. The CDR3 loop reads CASSSTGMNTEAFF. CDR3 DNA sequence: TGTGCCAGCAGCTCGACAGGGATGAACACTGAAGCTTTCTTT.

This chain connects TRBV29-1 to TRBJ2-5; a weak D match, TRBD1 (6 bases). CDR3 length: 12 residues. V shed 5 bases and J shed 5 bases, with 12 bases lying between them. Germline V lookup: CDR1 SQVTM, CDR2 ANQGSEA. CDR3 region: CSVTGIPETQYF. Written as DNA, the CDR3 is TGCAGCGTTACAGGGATACCGGAGACCCAGTACTTC.

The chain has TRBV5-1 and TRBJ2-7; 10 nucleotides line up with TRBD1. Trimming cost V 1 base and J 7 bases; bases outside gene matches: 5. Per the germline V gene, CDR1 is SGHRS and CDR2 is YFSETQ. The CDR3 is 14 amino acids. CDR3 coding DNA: TGCGCCAGCAGCTTGAGACAGGGGGCGCGAGAGCAGTACTTC. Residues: CASSLRQGAREQYF.

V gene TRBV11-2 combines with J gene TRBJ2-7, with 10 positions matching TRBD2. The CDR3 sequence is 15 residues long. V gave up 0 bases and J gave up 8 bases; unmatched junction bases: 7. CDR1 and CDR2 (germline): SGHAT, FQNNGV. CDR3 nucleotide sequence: TGTGCCAGCAGCTTAGAAGCGGTTAGCGGGGGGCAGCAGTACTTC. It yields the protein CASSLEAVSGGQQYF.

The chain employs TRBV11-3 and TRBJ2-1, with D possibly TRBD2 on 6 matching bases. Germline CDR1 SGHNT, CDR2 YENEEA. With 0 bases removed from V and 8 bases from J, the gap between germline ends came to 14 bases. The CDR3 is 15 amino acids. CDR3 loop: CASSLDGRLGYEQFF. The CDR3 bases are TGTGCCAGCAGCTTAGACGGGAGACTCGGGTATGAGCAGTTCTTC.

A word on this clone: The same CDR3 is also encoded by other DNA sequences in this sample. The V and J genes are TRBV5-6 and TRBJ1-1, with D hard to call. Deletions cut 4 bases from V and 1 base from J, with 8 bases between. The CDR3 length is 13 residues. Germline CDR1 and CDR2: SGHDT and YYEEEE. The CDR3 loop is CASSRRANTEAFF. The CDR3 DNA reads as TGTGCCAGCAGCCGGAGAGCGAACACTGAAGCTTTCTTT.

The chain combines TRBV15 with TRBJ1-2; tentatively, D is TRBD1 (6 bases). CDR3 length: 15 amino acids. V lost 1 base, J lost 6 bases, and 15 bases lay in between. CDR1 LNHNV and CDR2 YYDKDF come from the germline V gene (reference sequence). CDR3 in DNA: TGTGCCACCAGCAGAGTCCGGGACACCAGCCATGGCTACACCTTC. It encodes CATSRVRDTSHGYTF.

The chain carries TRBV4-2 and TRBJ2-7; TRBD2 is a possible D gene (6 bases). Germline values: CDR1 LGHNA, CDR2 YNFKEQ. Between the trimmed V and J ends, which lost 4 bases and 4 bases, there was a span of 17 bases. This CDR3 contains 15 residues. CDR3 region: CASSPRDGGWYEQYF. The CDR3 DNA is TGTGCCAGCAGCCCGCGGGACGGCGGATGGTACGAGCAGTACTTC.

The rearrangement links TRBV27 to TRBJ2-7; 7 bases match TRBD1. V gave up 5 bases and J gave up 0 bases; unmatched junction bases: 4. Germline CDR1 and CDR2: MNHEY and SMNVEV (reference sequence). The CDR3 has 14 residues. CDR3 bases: TGTGCCAGCAGTCCGGGACAGATCTCCTACGAGCAGTACTTC. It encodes CASSPGQISYEQYF.

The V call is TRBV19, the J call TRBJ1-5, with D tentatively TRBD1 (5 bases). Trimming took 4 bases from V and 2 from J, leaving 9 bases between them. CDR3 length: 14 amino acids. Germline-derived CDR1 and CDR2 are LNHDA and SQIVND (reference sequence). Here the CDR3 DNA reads TGTGCCAGTAGTAGGGGGGAGGGCAATCAGCCCCAGCATTTT. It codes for CASSRGEGNQPQHF.

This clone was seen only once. The CDR3: CASSEAPGSYEQYF. CDR3 coding DNA: TGTGCCAGCAGTGAAGCGCCAGGCAGCTACGAGCAGTACTTC. The chain recombines TRBV2 with TRBJ2-7; D remains ambiguous. V lost 0 bases, J lost 3 bases, and 9 bases lay in between. This CDR3 is built from 14 residues. In germline, CDR1 is SNHLY, CDR2 FYNNEI.

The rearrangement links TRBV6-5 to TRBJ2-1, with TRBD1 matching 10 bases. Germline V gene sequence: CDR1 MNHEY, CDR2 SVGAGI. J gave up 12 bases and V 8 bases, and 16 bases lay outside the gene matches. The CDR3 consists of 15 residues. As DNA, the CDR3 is TGTGCCAGCTCTAGTGGACAGGGGGGAGGTTATACGCAGTTCTTC. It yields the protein CASSSGQGGGYTQFF.

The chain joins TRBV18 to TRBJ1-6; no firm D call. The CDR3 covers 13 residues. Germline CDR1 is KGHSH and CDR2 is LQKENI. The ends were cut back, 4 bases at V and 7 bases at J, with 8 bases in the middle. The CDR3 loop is CASSRKANSPLHF. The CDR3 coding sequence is TGTGCCAGCTCACGAAAAGCCAATTCACCCCTCCACTTT.

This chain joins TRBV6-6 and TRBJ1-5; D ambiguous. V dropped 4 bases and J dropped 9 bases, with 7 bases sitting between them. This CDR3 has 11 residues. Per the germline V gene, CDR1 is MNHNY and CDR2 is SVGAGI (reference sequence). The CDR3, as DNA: TGTGCCAGCAGTTCAGATTGGCCCCAGCATTTT. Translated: CASSSDWPQHF.

CDR3 bases: TGCAGTGCAGGGACAGGGTACGAGCAGTACTTC. It codes for CSAGTGYEQYF. The V gene is TRBV20-1, the J gene TRBJ2-7, with 9 bases that match TRBD1. Germline lookup yields CDR1 DFQATT and CDR2 SNEGSKA (reference sequence). The CDR3 sequence is 11 residues long. The V and J ends lost 6 bases and 4 bases, in that order; junction bases with no gene match: 1.

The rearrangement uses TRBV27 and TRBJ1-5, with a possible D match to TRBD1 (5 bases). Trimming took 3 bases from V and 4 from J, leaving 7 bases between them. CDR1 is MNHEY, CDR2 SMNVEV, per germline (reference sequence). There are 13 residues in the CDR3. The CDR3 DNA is TGTGCCAGCAGTTTGACAGCAAATCAGCCCCAGCATTTT. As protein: CASSLTANQPQHF.

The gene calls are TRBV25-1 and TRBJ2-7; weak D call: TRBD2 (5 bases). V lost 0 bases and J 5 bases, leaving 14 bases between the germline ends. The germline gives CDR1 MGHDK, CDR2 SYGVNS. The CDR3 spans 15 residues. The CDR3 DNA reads TGTGCCAGCAGTGAATATAGAGGGTTCGTCAACGAGCAGTACTTC. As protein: CASSEYRGFVNEQYF.